The present T cell receptor (beta chain) was sequenced within a study of radiotherapy plus CTLA-4 blockade in lung cancer. Assay used: immunoSEQ multiplex PCR; TCRdb lists only in-frame clones, some missing. In the table there are 55,000 to 65,000 clones, about 72% of which are singletons. This CDR3 is 15 amino acids long. Per germline, CDR1 SGDLS and CDR2 YYNGEE. With 0 bases clipped from V and 4 bases from J, the junction kept 3 bases outside the gene matches. The clonotype originates from a human donor with non-small cell lung cancer who had a complete response to radiotherapy plus ipilimumab. The chain combines TRBV9 with TRBJ2-1, with TRBD2 identical over 8 bases. The material was peripheral blood, obtained from a patient treated with radiotherapy plus ipilimumab. The CDR3 reads CASSVEGTSYNEQFF. The CDR3 region has the DNA TGTGCCAGCAGCGTAGAGGGGACTAGTTACAATGAGCAGTTCTTC.